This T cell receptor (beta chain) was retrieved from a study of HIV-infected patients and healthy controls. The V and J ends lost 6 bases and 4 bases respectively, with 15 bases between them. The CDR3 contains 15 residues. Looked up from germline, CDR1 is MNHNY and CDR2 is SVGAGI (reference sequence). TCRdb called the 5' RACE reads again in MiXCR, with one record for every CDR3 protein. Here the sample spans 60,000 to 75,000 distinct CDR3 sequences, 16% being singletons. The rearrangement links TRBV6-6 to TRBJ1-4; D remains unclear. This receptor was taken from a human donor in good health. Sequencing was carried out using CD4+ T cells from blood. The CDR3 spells CASSSVSEFNEKLFF. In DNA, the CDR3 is TGTGCCAGCAGCTCCGTATCTGAGTTTAATGAAAAACTGTTTTTT.